This T cell receptor beta chain was captured by sequencing in a study of control samples from healthy donors and cancer patients. TCRdb keeps only in-frame clones here, not all; method: immunoSEQ multiplex PCR. The sample records around 140,000 clones, 90% to 95% being singletons. J was trimmed by 10 bases and V by 0 bases; bases with no gene match: 13. CDR3 length: 18 residues. Germline-derived CDR1 and CDR2 are SGHRS and YFSETQ. The origin of this receptor is a man younger than 30 in good health. The sequencing input was blood. The chain uses TRBV5-1 and TRBJ2-1; 13 bases are shared with TRBD2. CDR3 residues: CASSLGGSGTSGIEEQFF. DNA for the CDR3: TGCGCCAGCAGCTTGGGGGGGTCCGGGACTAGCGGGATAGAGGAGCAGTTCTTC.